The 4 T cell receptor beta chains below come from one sample, sequenced in a study of response to subunit inactivated influenza vaccine. TCRdb itself ran the RT-PCR reads through MiXCR, one entry per CDR3 protein. Of 450,000 to 700,000 distinct CDR3 sequences in the sample, around 13% were seen once. The sequencing here drew on PBMCs from blood, taken 11 to 12 days after vaccination. The receptors stem from a man aged 45-65 years who received an inactivated influenza vaccine.

The chain couples TRBV5-1 to TRBJ2-7; the match to TRBD1 covers 9 bases. The trim removed 2 bases at V and 5 bases at J, leaving 8 bases unmatched. CDR1 and CDR2 (germline): SGHRS, YFSETQ. This CDR3 has 15 residues. The CDR3 here is CASSFEGQGTDEQYF. DNA of the CDR3: TGCGCCAGCAGCTTTGAAGGACAGGGGACGGACGAGCAGTACTTC.

This clonotype occurred a few times. This sequence joins TRBV2 and TRBJ2-7; TRBD2 matches 9 bases. The trim removed 7 bases at V and 5 bases at J, leaving 9 bases unmatched. Germline V gene data show CDR1 as SNHLY and CDR2 as FYNNEI. The CDR3 loop spans 14 amino acids. DNA for the CDR3: TGTGCCAGCAAACCGGCTAGCGGGGTTCACGAGCAGTACTTC. Its translation is CASKPASGVHEQYF.

This clonotype was counted ten times or more. This rearrangement joins TRBV11-1 to TRBJ2-1; 9 bases match TRBD2. This CDR3 contains 19 residues. The ends lost 1 base at V and 8 bases at J; junction bases unmatched: 18. Germline V gene data show CDR1 as SGHAT and CDR2 as FQDESV (reference sequence). The CDR3 loop reads CASSLEALSRGRAGYEQFF. The CDR3 nucleotides read TGTGCCAGCAGCTTAGAGGCCCTCTCTCGCGGGAGGGCCGGCTATGAGCAGTTCTTC.

A few counts support this clonotype. This chain connects TRBV29-1 to TRBJ2-1; no clear D gene. This CDR3 has 12 amino acids. Deletions cut 0 bases from V and 6 bases from J, with 6 bases between. Germline V gene data show CDR1 as SQVTM and CDR2 as ANQGSEA. CDR3 residues: CSVEELTNEQFF. In DNA, the CDR3 is TGCAGCGTTGAAGAATTAACCAATGAGCAGTTCTTC.